This TCR beta chain was found in a study of T cell repertoires in cytomegalovirus infection (dated by TCRdb to between 2017 and 2020). About the study as a whole: Peptide stimulations targeted recently identified HLA-C-restricted CMV epitopes, whose presentation resists viral immunomodulation, together with well-studied HLA-B-restricted epitopes. Because public TCR beta signatures pointed to carriage of CMV infection together with the matching HLA type, the HLA type of each donor mattered for the analysis.

General conclusions and limits of the study: The ex vivo response was dominated by HLA-C-restricted CMV-specific TCR beta clonotypes, which also provided the single most frequent clonotype in two of eight donors. In both this cohort and an independent cohort of several hundred donors, the cumulative frequency of public TCR beta family members distinguished carriers of CMV infection plus the relevant HLA type.

As to this clonotype: There is no known antigen for this receptor. Base quality data are lacking; no much larger clone is found one base away.

Reads for this sample came from an Illumina HiSeq 1500. TCRdb cleaned the public reads at Q25 with fastp, built clones with MiXCR and kept in-frame beta chains. For every CDR3 protein sequence, its rows merge into one entry that carries the most common genes and DNA. For this sample there are around 100,000 distinct CDR3 sequences; 30% to 35% appear just once. Around two fifths of the sample lies in the top ten. Germline trimming amounts to 5 bases on V and 6 bases on J, with 6 as the count of junction bases outside the gene matches. The CDR3 has 14 amino acids, counting the end cysteine and phenylalanine. CDR3 DNA is the only sequence kept; it has 42 bases, read in frame from the first base. Via the germline V gene, CDR1 is SGHAT and CDR2 FQNNGV. This specimen's treatment or condition label, per the study, means: in vitro stimulation with specific CMV peptide epitopes to enrich CMV-specific T cells.

The sequence was collected from a human donor in good health (CMV status not recorded). Some clones in this sample may be carry-over from other donors' samples. The sequences come from CD8+ T cells from cultured PBMCs, collected from culture after CMV antigen stimulation. The receptor chain draws on TRBV11-2 and TRBJ2-3; a stretch of 9 junction bases matches TRBD1. The nucleotide sequence reads as follows: TGTGCCAGCAGCAACCGACAGGGGGTTGATACGCAGTATTTT. It specifies CASSNRQGVDTQYF.